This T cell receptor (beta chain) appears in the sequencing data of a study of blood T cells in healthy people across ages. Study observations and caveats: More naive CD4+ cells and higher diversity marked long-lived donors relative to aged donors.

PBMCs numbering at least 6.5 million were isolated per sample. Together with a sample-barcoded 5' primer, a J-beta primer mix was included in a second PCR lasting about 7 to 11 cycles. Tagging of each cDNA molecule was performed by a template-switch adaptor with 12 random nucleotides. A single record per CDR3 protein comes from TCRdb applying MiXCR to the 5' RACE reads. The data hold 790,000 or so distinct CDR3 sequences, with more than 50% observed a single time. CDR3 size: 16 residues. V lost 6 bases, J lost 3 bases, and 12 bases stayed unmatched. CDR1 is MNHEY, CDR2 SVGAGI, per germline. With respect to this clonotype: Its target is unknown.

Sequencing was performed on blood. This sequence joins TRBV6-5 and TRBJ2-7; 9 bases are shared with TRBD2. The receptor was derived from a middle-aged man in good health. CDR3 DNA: TGTGCCAGCAGACGAGCGGGGGGACAAACCAACTACGAGCAGTACTTC. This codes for CASRRAGGQTNYEQYF.